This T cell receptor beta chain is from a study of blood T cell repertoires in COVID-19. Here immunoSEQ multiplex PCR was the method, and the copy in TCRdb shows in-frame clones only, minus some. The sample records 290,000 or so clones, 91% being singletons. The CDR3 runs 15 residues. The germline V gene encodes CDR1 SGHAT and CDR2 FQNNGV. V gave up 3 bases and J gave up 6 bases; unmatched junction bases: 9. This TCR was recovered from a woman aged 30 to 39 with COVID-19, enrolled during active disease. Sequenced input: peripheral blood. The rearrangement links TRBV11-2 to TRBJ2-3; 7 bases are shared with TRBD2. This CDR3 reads CASSFLAGEVDTQYF. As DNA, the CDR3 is TGTGCCAGCAGCTTCTTGGCGGGAGAGGTGGATACGCAGTATTTT.